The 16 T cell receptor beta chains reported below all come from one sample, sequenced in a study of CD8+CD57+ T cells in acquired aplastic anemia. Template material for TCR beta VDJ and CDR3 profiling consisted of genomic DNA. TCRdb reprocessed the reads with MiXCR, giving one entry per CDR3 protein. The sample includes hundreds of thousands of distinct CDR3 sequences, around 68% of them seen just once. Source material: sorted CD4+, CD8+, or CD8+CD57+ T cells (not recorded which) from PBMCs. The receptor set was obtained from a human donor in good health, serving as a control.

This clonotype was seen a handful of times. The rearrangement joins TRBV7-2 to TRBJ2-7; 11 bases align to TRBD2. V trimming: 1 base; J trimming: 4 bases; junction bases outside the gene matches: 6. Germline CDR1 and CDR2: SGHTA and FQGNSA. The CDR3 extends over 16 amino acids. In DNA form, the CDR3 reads TGTGCCAGCAGCTTAGGGTTAGCGGGGGGGCTGTACGAGCAGTACTTC. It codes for CASSLGLAGGLYEQYF. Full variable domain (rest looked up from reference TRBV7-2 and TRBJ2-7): GAGVSQSPSNKVTEKGKDVELRCDPISGHTALYWYRQSLGQGLEFLIYFQGNSAPDKSGLPSDRFSAERTGGSVSTLTIQRTQQEDSAVYLCASSLGLAGGLYEQYFGPGTRLTVT.

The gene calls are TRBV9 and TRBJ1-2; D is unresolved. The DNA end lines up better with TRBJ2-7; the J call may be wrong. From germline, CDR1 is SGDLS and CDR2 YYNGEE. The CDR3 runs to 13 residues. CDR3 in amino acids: CASSVQSGYEQYF. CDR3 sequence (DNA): TGTGCCAGCAGCGTACAGTCGGGCTACGAGCAGTACTTC.

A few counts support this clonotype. The CDR3 spells CASSSGLANSQYF. DNA for the CDR3: TGCGCCAGCAGCTCAGGGTTAGCCAACTCGCAGTACTTC. V and J are TRBV5-1 and TRBJ2-7; possible D gene TRBD1, 5 bases. CDR1 is SGHRS and CDR2 is YFSETQ in the germline V gene. V lost 3 bases, J lost 9 bases, and 16 bases lay in between. The CDR3 is 13 amino acids.

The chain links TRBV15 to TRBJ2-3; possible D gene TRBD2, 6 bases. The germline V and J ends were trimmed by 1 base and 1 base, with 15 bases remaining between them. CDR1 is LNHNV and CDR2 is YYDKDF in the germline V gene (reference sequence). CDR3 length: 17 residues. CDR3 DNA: TGTGCCACCAGCAGAGGCGTGGGGGGTTCGGGCACAGATACGCAGTATTTT. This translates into CATSRGVGGSGTDTQYF.

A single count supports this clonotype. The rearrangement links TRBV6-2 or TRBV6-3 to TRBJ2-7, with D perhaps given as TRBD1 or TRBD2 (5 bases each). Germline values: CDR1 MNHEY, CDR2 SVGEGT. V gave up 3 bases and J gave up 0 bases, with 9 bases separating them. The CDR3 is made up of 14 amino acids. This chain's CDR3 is CASSYRDGSYEQYF. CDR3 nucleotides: TGTGCCAGCAGTTATCGGGACGGCTCCTACGAGCAGTACTTC.

Here the CDR3 DNA reads TGTGCCAGCAGCAAGAACAGGGCGACGGAAGCCGTCTTTTACTTC. This translates into CASSKNRATEAVFYF. The chain couples TRBV7-2 to TRBJ2-7; perhaps TRBD1 as D (6 bases). Germline V gives CDR1 SGHTA, CDR2 FQGNSA. This CDR3 region has 15 residues. The V and J ends lost 5 bases and 13 bases respectively, with 27 bases between them.

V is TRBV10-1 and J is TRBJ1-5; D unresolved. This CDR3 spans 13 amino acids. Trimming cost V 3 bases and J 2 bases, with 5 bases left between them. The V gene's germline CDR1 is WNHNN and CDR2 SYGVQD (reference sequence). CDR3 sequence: CASSDPGNQPQHF. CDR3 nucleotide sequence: TGCGCCAGCAGTGATCCAGGCAATCAGCCCCAGCATTTT.

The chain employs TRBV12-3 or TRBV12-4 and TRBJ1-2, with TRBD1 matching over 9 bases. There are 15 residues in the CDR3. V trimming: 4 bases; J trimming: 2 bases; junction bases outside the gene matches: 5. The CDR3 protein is CASSSFGTGNYGYTF. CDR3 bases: TGTGCCAGCAGTTCGTTTGGGACAGGGAACTATGGCTACACCTTC.

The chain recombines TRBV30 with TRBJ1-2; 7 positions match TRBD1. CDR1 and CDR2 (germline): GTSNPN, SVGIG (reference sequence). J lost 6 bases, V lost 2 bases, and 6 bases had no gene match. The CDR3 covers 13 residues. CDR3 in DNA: TGTGCCTGGAGTATCCCCGACAGGGATGGCTACACCTTC. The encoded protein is CAWSIPDRDGYTF.

The CDR3 reads CASSDPKDTGELFF. The CDR3 DNA follows: TGTGCCAGCAGTGACCCTAAGGACACCGGGGAGCTGTTTTTT. The rearrangement uses TRBV25-1 and TRBJ2-2; D not resolved. With 3 bases removed from V and 3 bases from J, the gap between germline ends came to 8 bases. Germline values: CDR1 MGHDK, CDR2 SYGVNS. The CDR3 has 14 amino acids. Supplemented by reference TRBV25-1 and TRBJ2-2, the full variable domain reads EADIYQTPRYLVIGTGKKITLECSQTMGHDKMYWYQQDPGMELHLIHYSYGVNSTEKGDLSSESTVSRIRTEHFPLTLESARPSHTSQYLCASSDPKDTGELFFGEGSRLTVL.

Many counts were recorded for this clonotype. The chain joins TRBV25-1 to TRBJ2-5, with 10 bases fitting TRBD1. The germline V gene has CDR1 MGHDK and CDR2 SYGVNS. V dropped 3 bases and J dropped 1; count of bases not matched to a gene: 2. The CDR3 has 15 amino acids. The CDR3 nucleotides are TGTGCCAGCAGTGAGGGACAGGGGCTCCAAGAGACCCAGTACTTC. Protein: CASSEGQGLQETQYF.

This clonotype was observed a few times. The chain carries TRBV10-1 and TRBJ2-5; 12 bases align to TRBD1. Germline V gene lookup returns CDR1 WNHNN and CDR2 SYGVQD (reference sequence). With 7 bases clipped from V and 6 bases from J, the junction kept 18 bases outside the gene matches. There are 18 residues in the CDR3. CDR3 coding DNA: TGCGCCAGCACCACGGAGGCAGACGGGACAGGGGGCAGGAAGACCCAGTACTTC. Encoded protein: CASTTEADGTGGRKTQYF.

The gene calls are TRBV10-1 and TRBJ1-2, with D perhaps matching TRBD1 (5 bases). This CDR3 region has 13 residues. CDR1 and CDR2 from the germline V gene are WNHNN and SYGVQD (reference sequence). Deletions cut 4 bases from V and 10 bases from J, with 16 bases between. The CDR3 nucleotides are TGCGCCAGCAGTGGTACAATCCGGGACGTCTACACCTTC. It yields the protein CASSGTIRDVYTF.

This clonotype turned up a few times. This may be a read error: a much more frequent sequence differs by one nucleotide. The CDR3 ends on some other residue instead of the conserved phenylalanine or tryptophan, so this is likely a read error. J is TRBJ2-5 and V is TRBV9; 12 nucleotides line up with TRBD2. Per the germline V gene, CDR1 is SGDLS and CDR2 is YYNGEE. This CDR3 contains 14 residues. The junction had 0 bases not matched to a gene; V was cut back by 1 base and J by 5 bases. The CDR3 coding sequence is TGTGCCAGCAGCGTACTAGCGGGGGGGGAGACCCAGTACTCC. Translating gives CASSVLAGGETQYS.

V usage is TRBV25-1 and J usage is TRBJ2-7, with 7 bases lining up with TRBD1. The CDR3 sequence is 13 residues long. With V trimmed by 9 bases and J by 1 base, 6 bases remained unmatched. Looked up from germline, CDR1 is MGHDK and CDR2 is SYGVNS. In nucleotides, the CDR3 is TGTGCCAGTCAACCGGGACAGTCCTACGAGCAGTACTTC. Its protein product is CASQPGQSYEQYF.

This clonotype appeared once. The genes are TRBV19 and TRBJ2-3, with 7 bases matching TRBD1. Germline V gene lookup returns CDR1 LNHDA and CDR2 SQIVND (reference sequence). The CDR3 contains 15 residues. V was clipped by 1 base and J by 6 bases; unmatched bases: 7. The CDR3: CASSIGTGSGDTQYF. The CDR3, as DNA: TGTGCCAGTAGTATAGGGACAGGAAGCGGCGATACGCAGTATTTT.